Listed below are T cell receptor beta chains from one sample, sequenced in a study of identical twins. TCRdb used MiXCR to reprocess the 5' RACE reads, holding one entry per CDR3 protein. The sample yields approximately 600,000 distinct CDR3 sequences, approximately 9.6% seen once. These same records also appear under a second study, on yellow fever vaccine responses in identical twins.

Sequenced sample: PBMCs. The receptors stem from a woman aged 18 to 35 in good health. CDR3s include the opening cysteine and the closing phenylalanine or tryptophan. The order of the fields is V gene, CDR3 protein.

v_gene: TRBV6-1; CDR3aa: CASGLMISYGYTF
v_gene: TRBV2; CDR3aa: CASSSPPGTDTQYF
v_gene: TRBV15; CDR3aa: CATSRDGGTDNEQFF
v_gene: TRBV12-3/TRBV12-4; CDR3aa: CASSPNAYGLAGEETQYF
v_gene: TRBV6-5; CDR3aa: CASSLDFRGAVIQETQYF
v_gene: TRBV6-4; CDR3aa: CASSEMASGGYNEQFF
v_gene: TRBV6-2/TRBV6-3; CDR3aa: CASSFSPDSGNTIYF
v_gene: TRBV28; CDR3aa: CAGPPDLQETQYF
v_gene: TRBV7-2; CDR3aa: CASSYALGVSYEQYF
v_gene: TRBV5-6; CDR3aa: CASSLEGGLAPYEQYF
v_gene: TRBV14; CDR3aa: CASSRTTGTVNYNEQFF
v_gene: TRBV13; CDR3aa: CASSFQREAKYEQYF
v_gene: TRBV4-3; CDR3aa: CASSQEGGHEQYF
v_gene: TRBV28; CDR3aa: CASSLWIEEAASSYNEQFF
v_gene: TRBV20-1; CDR3aa: CSARDRQNTEAFF
v_gene: TRBV7-9; CDR3aa: CASSPGTGAQSYGYTF
v_gene: TRBV20-1; CDR3aa: CSARGVGNQYF
v_gene: TRBV7-9; CDR3aa: CASSPPASGISLF
v_gene: TRBV5-1; CDR3aa: CASRGGASANTGELFF
v_gene: TRBV20-1; CDR3aa: CSASTAGVGQETQYF
v_gene: TRBV15; CDR3aa: CATSSRLVETQYF
v_gene: TRBV20-1; CDR3aa: CSASPLAGGLTDTQYF
v_gene: TRBV6-5; CDR3aa: CASSYSGPWDNSPLHF
v_gene: TRBV20-1; CDR3aa: CSARDYTEAFF
v_gene: TRBV15; CDR3aa: CATRGYGATDTQYF
v_gene: TRBV6-1; CDR3aa: CASSRGTAYEQYF
v_gene: TRBV5-6; CDR3aa: CASSLRGGAYEQYF
v_gene: TRBV27; CDR3aa: CASSLRGTEQFF
v_gene: TRBV2; CDR3aa: CASSGQGTKETQYF
v_gene: TRBV27; CDR3aa: CASSFPYSGTGELFF
v_gene: TRBV12-3/TRBV12-4; CDR3aa: CASSFGESSYNEQFF
v_gene: TRBV28; CDR3aa: CASSFDGQRNTGELFF
v_gene: TRBV12-3/TRBV12-4; CDR3aa: CASSPGLGSYNEQFF
v_gene: TRBV24-1; CDR3aa: CATSTQDGDYEQYF
v_gene: TRBV7-2; CDR3aa: CASSLSDRGPYEQYF
v_gene: TRBV7-9; CDR3aa: CASSSSGRTWAGYTF
v_gene: TRBV20-1; CDR3aa: CSAERDRRETQYF
v_gene: TRBV6-1; CDR3aa: CASSEWTNGGQVTDTQYF
v_gene: TRBV5-1; CDR3aa: CASSLTWGGSTDTQYF
v_gene: TRBV29-1; CDR3aa: CSVGGGLAQETQYF